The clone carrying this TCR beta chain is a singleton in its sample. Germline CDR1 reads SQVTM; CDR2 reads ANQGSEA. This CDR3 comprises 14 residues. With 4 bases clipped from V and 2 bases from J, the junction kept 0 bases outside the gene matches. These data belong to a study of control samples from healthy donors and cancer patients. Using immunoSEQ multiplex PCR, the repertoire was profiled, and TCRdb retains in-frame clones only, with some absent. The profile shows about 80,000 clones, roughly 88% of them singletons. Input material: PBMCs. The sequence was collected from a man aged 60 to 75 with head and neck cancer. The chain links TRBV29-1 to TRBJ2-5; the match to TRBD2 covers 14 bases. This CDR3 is CSVGLAGGQETQYF. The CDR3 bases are TGCAGCGTTGGACTAGCGGGAGGGCAAGAGACCCAGTACTTC. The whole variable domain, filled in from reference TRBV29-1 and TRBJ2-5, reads SAVISQKPSRDICQRGTSLTIQCQVDSQVTMMFWYRQQPGQSLTLIATANQGSEATYESGFVIDKFPISRPNLTFSTLTVSNMSPEDSSIYLCSVGLAGGQETQYFGPGTRLLVL.